These T cell receptor beta chains were read from a single sample in a study of blood T cell repertoires in COVID-19. The method was immunoSEQ multiplex PCR; TCRdb's version includes in-frame clones alone and lacks a portion of them. The sample has tens of thousands of clones, around 78% seen once. The sequenced material came from peripheral blood. The source is a human donor in a cohort sampled during active COVID-19. Each CDR3 is given with its conserved first and last residue.

V: TRBV19; J: TRBJ1-4; CDR3: CASRTPGTGLEKLFF
V: TRBV5-1; J: TRBJ2-3; CDR3: CASSLVGGSPDTQYF
V: TRBV5-6; J: TRBJ2-3; CDR3: CASSQPSGLTSTDTQYF
V: TRBV4-3; J: TRBJ2-1; CDR3: CASSQDRGGSYNEQFF
V: TRBV9; J: TRBJ1-1; CDR3: CASSVQGNTEAFF
V: TRBV12-3/TRBV12-4; J: TRBJ1-5; CDR3: CASSLDYQPQHF
V: TRBV7-8; J: TRBJ2-1; CDR3: CASSSDLGRATYNEQFF
V: TRBV19; J: TRBJ2-7; CDR3: CASSLREYYEQYF
V: TRBV19; J: TRBJ2-7; CDR3: CASSIGDSLFYEQYF
V: TRBV2; J: TRBJ2-5; CDR3: CASTPSGREKTQYF
V: TRBV3-1/TRBV3-2; J: TRBJ1-4; CDR3: CASSQRGGFGEKLFF
V: TRBV11-2; J: TRBJ2-7; CDR3: CASRGGTGSYEQYF
V: TRBV7-9; J: TRBJ1-6; CDR3: CASSLTHSPLHF
V: TRBV7-9; J: TRBJ1-1; CDR3: CASSLGIGRNTEAFF
V: TRBV9; J: TRBJ2-7; CDR3: CASSPRGDYEQYF
V: TRBV9; J: TRBJ1-4; CDR3: CASSSSGGPNEKLFF
V: TRBV19; J: TRBJ1-5; CDR3: CASSISLQYSNQPQHF
V: TRBV29-1; J: TRBJ2-6; CDR3: CSVWTGTGSPGANVLTF
V: TRBV5-1; J: TRBJ2-7; CDR3: CASSRGLAGHYEQYF
V: TRBV3-1/TRBV3-2; J: TRBJ1-2; CDR3: CASSQDWRGPGGYTF
V: TRBV2; J: TRBJ1-5; CDR3: CASSSTGFQPQHF
V: TRBV6-5; J: TRBJ2-7; CDR3: CASESKASGSDEQYF
V: TRBV10-2; J: TRBJ2-5; CDR3: CATLRGLAGETQYF
V: TRBV2; J: TRBJ1-5; CDR3: CASKIDSLGNQPQHF
V: TRBV19; J: TRBJ1-5; CDR3: CASKISGTGYSNQPQHF
V: TRBV19; J: TRBJ2-3; CDR3: CASSPTSPLAGGVSRDTQYF
V: TRBV3-1/TRBV3-2; J: TRBJ1-1; CDR3: CASSQRGSAFF
V: TRBV27; J: TRBJ2-7; CDR3: CASSPDGQTYEQYF
V: TRBV5-1; J: TRBJ1-6; CDR3: CASSPQPTGGGSPLHF
V: TRBV6-5; J: TRBJ1-3; CDR3: CASSYSTRGGNTIYF
V: TRBV6-5; J: TRBJ1-2; CDR3: CASSPGGTDGYTF
V: TRBV19; J: TRBJ1-1; CDR3: CASRLNRNMNTEAFF
V: TRBV19; J: TRBJ2-7; CDR3: CASSMTGYEQYF
V: TRBV27; J: TRBJ1-4; CDR3: CASSSDPGTHENLFF
V: TRBV3-1/TRBV3-2; J: TRBJ2-1; CDR3: CASSQDLSGIYNEQFF
V: TRBV4-3; J: TRBJ2-7; CDR3: CASSQVSTGSSYEQYF
V: TRBV2; J: TRBJ1-5; CDR3: CASSEGQQNQPQHF
V: TRBV5-1; J: TRBJ2-7; CDR3: CASRQGASSYEQYF
V: TRBV18; J: TRBJ1-1; CDR3: CASSVHGGQENTEAFF
V: TRBV30; J: TRBJ1-2; CDR3: CAWSVTHYGYTF
V: TRBV6-5; J: TRBJ2-6; CDR3: CASSYGEAGANVLTF
V: TRBV19; J: TRBJ1-3; CDR3: CASGRSGPGNTIYF
V: TRBV18; J: TRBJ2-3; CDR3: CASSPRSLAATDTQYF
V: TRBV7-9; J: TRBJ2-7; CDR3: CASSLASPPSYEQYF